A single sample is the source of the 12 T cell receptor beta chains below, sequenced in a study of early T cells in non-severe SARS-CoV-2 infection. TCRdb re-called the 5' RACE reads with MiXCR, one entry per CDR3 protein. The data contain over 50,000 distinct CDR3 sequences, roughly an eighth of them singletons. Sequencing was carried out using whole blood. The receptors here all came from an adult who was a healthcare worker with PCR-confirmed SARS-CoV-2 infection or an uninfected control (not recorded which).

As for this clonotype: A much larger clone is a single base away; this may be a read error. This rearrangement joins TRBV27 to TRBJ1-1; D gene unclear. The CDR3 length is 15 residues. CDR1 and CDR2 from the germline V gene are MNHEY and SMNVEV (reference sequence). With 6 bases removed from V and 3 bases from J, the gap between germline ends came to 17 bases. The chain's CDR3 is CASRLPGRSYTEAFF. The CDR3 bases are TGTGCCAGCAGATTGCCCGGACGGTCTTACACTGAAGCTTTCTTT.

The table lists this clonotype with many counts. The chain is built from TRBV27 and TRBJ2-5, with D possibly being TRBD2 (7 bases). The germline V and J ends were trimmed by 4 bases and 4 bases, with 16 bases remaining between them. The CDR3 length is 15 residues. Looked up from germline, CDR1 is MNHEY and CDR2 is SMNVEV (reference sequence). The CDR3 protein is CASSYLNREGETQYF. The CDR3 DNA reads as TGTGCCAGCAGTTATCTGAACAGGGAGGGAGAGACCCAGTACTTC.

This clonotype was recorded at least ten times. The chain links TRBV18 to TRBJ2-7; 8 bases match TRBD2. Per germline, CDR1 KGHSH and CDR2 LQKENI. With V trimmed by 2 bases and J by 7 bases, 10 bases remained unmatched. The CDR3 totals 15 residues. Written as DNA, the CDR3 is TGTGCCAGCTCACCAAAAGCGGGAGATACGGGTGAGCAGTACTTC. It codes for CASSPKAGDTGEQYF.

The CDR3 sequence: CASSLGLSGANVLTF. The CDR3 DNA follows: TGTGCCAGCTCACTGGGACTCTCTGGGGCCAACGTCCTGACTTTC. The V and J genes are TRBV18 and TRBJ2-6, with D possibly TRBD2 on 6 matching bases. Germline-derived CDR1 and CDR2 are KGHSH and LQKENI. Trimming shortened V by 4 bases and J by 0 bases, and 7 bases separated the two germline ends. This CDR3 comprises 15 residues.

The chain has TRBV20-1 and TRBJ2-7; unclear D gene. In germline, CDR1 is DFQATT, CDR2 SNEGSKA (reference sequence). The V end lost 3 bases, the J end lost 2 bases, and 5 bases lay between the germline ends. This CDR3 has 11 amino acids. The chain's CDR3 is CSASTAYEQYF. The CDR3 bases are TGCAGTGCTAGCACAGCCTACGAGCAGTACTTC.

This clonotype has a count of ten or more. The chain links TRBV6-5 to TRBJ2-7, with 10 positions matching TRBD1. This CDR3 has 14 amino acids. The V and J ends lost 4 bases and 6 bases, in that order; junction bases with no gene match: 6. Germline values: CDR1 MNHEY, CDR2 SVGAGI. DNA of the CDR3: TGTGCCAGCAGTTCCAGACAGGGGGCTCGCGAGCAGTACTTC. Encoded protein: CASSSRQGAREQYF.

J is TRBJ2-1 and V is TRBV20-1, with TRBD2 matching over 7 bases. Germline V gene sequence: CDR1 DFQATT, CDR2 SNEGSKA (reference sequence). The trim removed 3 bases at V and 6 bases at J, leaving 5 bases unmatched. This CDR3 is built from 13 residues. The chain's CDR3 is CSARRGMFNEQFF. As DNA, the CDR3 is TGCAGTGCTAGGCGGGGGATGTTCAATGAGCAGTTCTTC.

This clonotype has ten or more counts. The V gene is TRBV27, the J gene TRBJ2-3, with TRBD1 matching over 10 bases. Trimming at V came to 3 bases and at J to 3 bases, leaving 0 bases not matched to a gene. Germline V lookup: CDR1 MNHEY, CDR2 SMNVEV (reference sequence). The length of the CDR3 is 14 residues. CDR3 region: CASSLDRGTDTQYF. As DNA, the CDR3 is TGTGCCAGCAGTTTGGACAGGGGGACAGATACGCAGTATTTT.

This clonotype showed up many times. V usage is TRBV12-3 or TRBV12-4 and J usage is TRBJ2-2, with 8 bases aligning to TRBD1. With V trimmed by 4 bases and J by 4 bases, 5 bases remained unmatched. CDR3 length: 15 residues. The CDR3, as DNA: TGTGCCAGCAGTTCCCGACAGGGGACCACCGGGGAGCTGTTTTTT. Translation gives CASSSRQGTTGELFF.

This clonotype was observed at least ten times. CDR3 sequence: CASSLGDYFYEQYF. In DNA form, the CDR3 reads TGTGCCAGCAGCTTGGGGGACTACTTCTACGAGCAGTACTTC. V is TRBV11-1 and J is TRBJ2-7; TRBD2 aligns across 7 bases. J lost 3 bases, V lost 3 bases, and 5 bases had no gene match. The CDR3 has 14 residues. CDR1 and CDR2 from the germline V gene are SGHAT and FQDESV (reference sequence).

The rearrangement uses TRBV7-9 and TRBJ2-6, with unresolved D. Between the trimmed V and J ends, which lost 2 bases and 0 bases, there was a span of 5 bases. The length of the CDR3 is 15 residues. Germline V lookup: CDR1 SEHNR, CDR2 FQNEAQ (reference sequence). CDR3 DNA sequence: TGTGCCAGCAGCTTACTGATCTCTGGGGCCAACGTCCTGACTTTC. Encoded protein: CASSLLISGANVLTF. The entire variable domain, with the rest obtained from reference TRBV7-9 and TRBJ2-6, is as follows: DTGVSQNPRHKITKRGQNVTFRCDPISEHNRLYWYRQTLGQGPEFLTYFQNEAQLEKSRLLSDRFSAERPKGSFSTLEIQRTEQGDSAMYLCASSLLISGANVLTFGAGSRLTVL.

This clonotype has at least ten counts. The gene calls are TRBV6-2 or TRBV6-3 and TRBJ1-5, with 7 bases that match TRBD1. From germline, CDR1 is MNHEY and CDR2 SVGEGT. The CDR3 totals 15 residues. J was trimmed by 3 bases and V by 4 bases; bases with no gene match: 6. The CDR3: CASSWFGTDNQPQHF. DNA for the CDR3: TGTGCCAGCAGTTGGTTCGGGACAGACAATCAGCCCCAGCATTTT.